Listed here are 3 T cell receptor beta chains from one sample, sequenced in a study of shared clonotypes between healthy human individuals. Using immunoSEQ multiplex PCR, the repertoire was profiled, and TCRdb retains in-frame clones only, with some absent. The repertoire consists of about 2.3 million clones, with 85% to 95% occurring once and the leading ten covering roughly 0.34%. What was sequenced was naive CD4+ T cells from PBMCs. Subset: CD45RA+ positively selected. The receptors were sampled from a man between 18 and 35 years old in good health. Some clones in this sample may be carry-over from other donors' samples.

The chain recombines TRBV5-1 with TRBJ2-1; 10 bases match TRBD2. This CDR3 has 17 amino acids. V lost 4 bases, J lost 3 bases, and 10 bases stayed unmatched. Germline CDR1 is SGHRS and CDR2 is YFSETQ. CDR3 DNA sequence: TGCGCCAGCAGCCCCGGGGCTAGCGGGAGCCTCTACAATGAGCAGTTCTTC. Protein sequence: CASSPGASGSLYNEQFF. The full variable domain, completed using reference TRBV5-1 and TRBJ2-1, is KAGVTQTPRYLIKTRGQQVTLSCSPISGHRSVSWYQQTPGQGLQFLFEYFSETQRNKGNFPGRFSGRQFSNSRSEMNVSTLELGDSALYLCASSPGASGSLYNEQFFGPGTRLTVL.

The rearrangement joins TRBV7-8 to TRBJ2-5; TRBD2 matches 15 bases. This CDR3 is 18 amino acids long. V shed 1 base, J shed 7 bases, and the junction held 10 bases outside the gene matches. Per the germline V gene, CDR1 is SGHVS and CDR2 is FQNEAQ. The CDR3 protein is CASSLGGLAGGPHLTQYF. CDR3 bases: TGTGCCAGCAGCTTAGGGGGACTAGCGGGAGGACCCCACCTGACCCAGTACTTC.

The rearrangement uses TRBV2 and TRBJ2-6; D perhaps matches TRBD2 (6 bases). Germline V gene lookup returns CDR1 SNHLY and CDR2 FYNNEI. Trimming cost V 11 bases and J 2 bases, with 10 bases left between them. This CDR3 region has 13 residues. The CDR3 DNA reads as TGTGCCCCCAGGGAGGCTGGGGCCAACGTCCTGACTTTC. Translated: CAPREAGANVLTF.